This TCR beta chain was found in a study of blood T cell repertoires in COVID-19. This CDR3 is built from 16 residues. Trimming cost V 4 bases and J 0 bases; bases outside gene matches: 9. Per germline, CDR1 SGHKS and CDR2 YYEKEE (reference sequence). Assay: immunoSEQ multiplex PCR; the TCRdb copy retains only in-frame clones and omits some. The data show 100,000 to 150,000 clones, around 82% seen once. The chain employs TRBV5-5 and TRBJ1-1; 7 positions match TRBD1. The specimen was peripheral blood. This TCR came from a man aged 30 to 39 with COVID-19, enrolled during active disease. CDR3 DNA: TGTGCCAGCAGCCCCCCGGGACAGCGAATGAACACTGAAGCTTTCTTT. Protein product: CASSPPGQRMNTEAFF.